This T cell receptor beta chain was retrieved from a study of Ad26.COV2.S vaccination and SARS-CoV-2 variants. Study context: As a participant in COV1001, the donor was in the Ad26.COV2.S trial arm. By the intramuscular route, Ad26.COV2.S was given once, or twice 56 days apart. Broader study findings: Recipients of vaccine and of placebo showed similar breadth of their non-spike TCR repertoires.

Treatment: some 20 received Ad26.COV2.S at low or high dose, single or two shots; 5 received placebo; per-sample allocation not given. Vaccine and placebo recipients were sampled on day 63 after the first injection. An adult of 18-55 years in Boston served as donor. About this clone itself: What it binds is unknown.

Assay used: immunoSEQ multiplex PCR; TCRdb lists only in-frame clones, some missing. The data show around 340,000 clones, with 70% to 90% seen just once and about 10% held by the top ten. This CDR3 region has 14 residues. Looked up from germline, CDR1 is LGHDT and CDR2 is YNNKEL (reference sequence). With 1 base removed from V and 10 bases from J, the gap between germline ends came to 11 bases. This clonotype was obtained from a person aged 18-60 years who received the Ad26.COV2.S COVID-19 vaccine or a placebo. The source was peripheral blood, collected in a trial of Ad26.COV2.S vaccine versus placebo. The genes are TRBV3-1 (or the pseudogene TRBV3-2) and TRBJ1-6; D not resolved. This CDR3 reads CASSQVGSESPLHF. For the CDR3, the DNA is TGTGCCAGCAGCCAAGTCGGGTCGGAATCACCCCTCCACTTT.